This entry lists 3 T cell receptor beta chains sequenced from one sample in a study of identical twins. MiXCR, run by TCRdb on the 5' RACE reads, gives a single entry per CDR3 protein. Of about 430,000 distinct CDR3 sequences detected, about 18% appear once; the ten largest clones hold approximately 12%. Sequenced material: naive T cells sorted from blood. All receptors come from a man aged 50-60 years in good health.

The chain is built from TRBV20-1 and TRBJ2-3, with D perhaps TRBD2 (6 bases). This CDR3 is built from 13 residues. Germline V gene sequence: CDR1 DFQATT, CDR2 SNEGSKA (reference sequence). Trimming stripped 5 bases from V and 4 bases from J, with 13 bases between. CDR3 coding DNA: TGCAGTGCTCCCCGGGACTTATCAGATACGCAGTATTTT. Amino acid sequence: CSAPRDLSDTQYF.

There are many counts of this clonotype. The chain joins TRBV29-1 to TRBJ2-3; TRBD2 agrees at 8 bases. CDR3 length equals 16 residues. Trimming removed 4 bases from V and 4 bases from J; junction bases left unmatched: 13. In germline, CDR1 is SQVTM, CDR2 ANQGSEA. In DNA, the CDR3 is TGCAGCGTTGTCAGCGGGAGTTCTACCCGGGCAGATACGCAGTATTTT. Translating it yields CSVVSGSSTRADTQYF.

The rearrangement links TRBV30 to TRBJ1-5; 8 bases are shared with TRBD1. This CDR3 is built from 15 residues. Trimming cost V 3 bases and J 2 bases; bases outside gene matches: 6. Germline loops: CDR1 GTSNPN, CDR2 SVGIG (reference sequence). The CDR3 DNA follows: TGTGCCTGGAGATTTTCGGGACAGGGCAATCAGCCCCAGCATTTT. Translation gives CAWRFSGQGNQPQHF. The full variable domain, its missing parts supplied by reference TRBV30 and TRBJ1-5, is SQTIHQWPATLVQPVGSPLSLECTVEGTSNPNLYWYRQAAGRGLQLLFYSVGIGQISSEVPQNLSASRPQDRQFILSSKKLLLSDSGFYLCAWRFSGQGNQPQHFGDGTRLSIL.